These 20 T cell receptor beta chains share one sample of origin, sequenced in a study of cytomegalovirus exposure and HLA in healthy donors. Researchers ran the PCR with 60 Vbeta and 13 Jbeta primers. The protocol was immunoSEQ multiplex PCR, while the TCRdb copy is restricted to in-frame clones and leaves out a portion. The sample lists 160,000 or so clones, roughly 80% occurring once. The sequenced material came from PBMCs. All receptors come from a man aged 50-60 years in good health and CMV-seropositive.

This chain connects TRBV2 to TRBJ1-1; 8 bases line up with TRBD1. V was clipped by 7 bases and J by 6 bases; unmatched bases: 7. This CDR3 contains 13 residues. Germline CDR1 and CDR2: SNHLY and FYNNEI. CDR3 amino acids: CASTPGGQAEAFF. The CDR3 DNA reads TGTGCCAGCACCCCAGGGGGACAGGCTGAAGCTTTCTTT.

The chain joins TRBV2 to TRBJ1-2; 9 bases are shared with TRBD1. CDR1 and CDR2 (germline): SNHLY, FYNNEI. V lost 4 bases and J lost 5; bases outside the gene matches: 8. The CDR3 totals 15 residues. The CDR3 is CASSVAGTGTYGYTF. Written as DNA, the CDR3 is TGTGCCAGCAGTGTGGCGGGGACAGGGACTTATGGCTACACCTTC.

V and J are TRBV5-4 and TRBJ2-1; 11 bases are a match to TRBD1. Looked up from germline, CDR1 is SGHNT and CDR2 is YYREEE (reference sequence). The V gene end was trimmed by 0 bases and the J gene end by 7 bases; junction bases not matched to a gene: 3. This CDR3 has 15 residues. The CDR3 bases are TGTGCCAGCAGCTTGGAGGACAGGGGGCGTAATGAGCAGTTCTTC. This sequence encodes CASSLEDRGRNEQFF.

This clone was counted between two and nine times. V usage is TRBV7-2 and J usage is TRBJ1-1; 8 bases map to TRBD1. J gave up 0 bases and V 3 bases, and 6 bases lay outside the gene matches. CDR3 length: 16 amino acids. Germline-derived CDR1 and CDR2 are SGHTA and FQGNSA. This chain's CDR3 is CASSFGQGAMNTEAFF. DNA of the CDR3: TGTGCCAGCAGCTTTGGACAGGGAGCGATGAACACTGAAGCTTTCTTT.

This chain links TRBV28 with TRBJ1-5; the D is unclear. Germline V lookup: CDR1 MDHEN, CDR2 SYDVKM. Trimming removed 7 bases at V and 0 bases at J, with 10 bases between. The CDR3 runs 14 residues. CDR3 coding DNA: TGTGCCAGCAATGGCGGTTATAGCAATCAGCCCCAGCATTTT. Its protein is CASNGGYSNQPQHF. Variable domain in full (rest from reference TRBV28 and TRBJ1-5): DVKVTQSSRYLVKRTGEKVFLECVQDMDHENMFWYRQDPGLGLRLIYFSYDVKMKEKGDIPEGYSVSREKKERFSLILESASTNQTSMYLCASNGGYSNQPQHFGDGTRLSIL.

The chain has TRBV7-8 and TRBJ1-1; the match to TRBD1 covers 7 bases. Per the germline V gene, CDR1 is SGHVS and CDR2 is FQNEAQ. This CDR3 is 15 amino acids long. J gave up 0 bases and V 5 bases, and 6 bases lay outside the gene matches. CDR3 in DNA: TGTGCCAGCAGCCCCCGGGACAGCATGAACACTGAAGCTTTCTTT. It translates to CASSPRDSMNTEAFF.

This rearrangement joins TRBV14 to TRBJ2-1; TRBD2 agrees at 7 bases. The junction had 7 bases not matched to a gene; V was cut back by 1 base and J by 7 bases. Germline CDR1 SGHDN, CDR2 FVKESK. The length of the CDR3 is 15 residues. The CDR3 is CASSQGLGRMNEQFF. The DNA for the CDR3 is TGTGCCAGCAGCCAAGGGCTCGGGAGGATGAATGAGCAGTTCTTC.

This clone came up a few times. The chain is built from TRBV7-6 and TRBJ2-1; TRBD2 matches at 12 bases. Looked up from germline, CDR1 is SGHVS and CDR2 is FNYEAQ. The V segment lost 3 bases and the J segment 11 bases; nucleotides outside the gene matches: 8. The CDR3 is 15 residues long. DNA of the CDR3: TGTGCCAGCAGCTTTACTAGCGGGGGGCTAGCGAAGCAGTTCTTC. Protein product: CASSFTSGGLAKQFF.

The chain joins TRBV6-5 to TRBJ1-2; D gene unclear. Between the trimmed V and J ends, which lost 0 bases and 7 bases, there was a span of 15 bases. This CDR3 region has 15 residues. CDR1 is MNHEY and CDR2 is SVGAGI in the germline V gene. CDR3 sequence (DNA): TGTGCCAGCAGTTACTCGAGGGCTGGGATGCGTGGCTACACCTTC. This codes for CASSYSRAGMRGYTF.

V usage is TRBV2 and J usage is TRBJ2-7, with D tentatively TRBD1 (6 bases). The V end lost 10 bases, the J end lost 6 bases, and 16 bases lay between the germline ends. The CDR3 totals 12 residues. CDR1 is SNHLY, CDR2 FYNNEI, per germline. CDR3 sequence reads: CATSWGQGEQYF. As DNA, the CDR3 is TGTGCCACTTCCTGGGGGCAGGGCGAGCAGTACTTC.

This clone was seen only a few times. J is TRBJ2-5 and V is TRBV28; a weak D match, TRBD2 (7 bases). In germline, CDR1 is MDHEN, CDR2 SYDVKM. This CDR3 has 14 residues. The V gene lost 3 bases and the J gene lost 9 bases, with 17 bases spanning the gap. The CDR3 sequence: CASSFIGGPRPQYF. The CDR3, as DNA: TGTGCCAGCAGTTTTATCGGGGGGCCCCGGCCCCAGTACTTC.

The chain combines TRBV4-3 with TRBJ1-5; D gene ambiguous. The germline V gene has CDR1 LGHNA and CDR2 YSLEER. This CDR3 region has 13 residues. The V gene lost 1 base and the J gene lost 7 bases, with 8 bases spanning the gap. The CDR3 coding sequence is TGCGCCAGCAGCCAAGGCCGGTTCCAGCCCCAGCATTTT. Its protein is CASSQGRFQPQHF.

The chain employs TRBV4-2 and TRBJ2-3; TRBD2 agrees at 10 bases. The CDR3 has 16 residues. V lost 3 bases and J lost 8; bases outside the gene matches: 11. Germline CDR1 reads LGHNA; CDR2 reads YNFKEQ. CDR3 sequence: CASSQRLAGAGSTQYF. The DNA of the CDR3 is TGTGCCAGCAGCCAGAGGCTAGCGGGAGCTGGTAGTACGCAGTATTTT.

CDR3 in amino acids: CASSVGTGSYEQYF. CDR3 nucleotides: TGTGCCAGTAGTGTCGGGACAGGGTCCTACGAGCAGTACTTC. The rearrangement joins TRBV19 to TRBJ2-7; 9 bases map to TRBD1. Trimming cost V 5 bases and J 1 base; bases outside gene matches: 3. Per the germline V gene, CDR1 is LNHDA and CDR2 is SQIVND (reference sequence). This CDR3 has 14 amino acids.

The rearrangement joins TRBV29-1 to TRBJ2-7; TRBD1 is a possible D gene (5 bases). V dropped 4 bases and J dropped 0 bases, with 10 bases sitting between them. Germline loops: CDR1 SQVTM, CDR2 ANQGSEA. The CDR3 has 13 amino acids. CDR3 nucleotides: TGCAGCGTTGTAGTAGGGGCCTCCTACGAGCAGTACTTC. Translated: CSVVVGASYEQYF.

This clone was observed a handful of times. The CDR3 reads CASSQFQGLVTDTQYF. In DNA, the CDR3 is TGCGCCAGCAGCCAATTCCAGGGACTAGTCACAGATACGCAGTATTTT. The chain carries TRBV4-1 and TRBJ2-3; 8 bases map to TRBD2. With V trimmed by 2 bases and J by 2 bases, 6 bases remained unmatched. Germline V gene sequence: CDR1 MGHRA, CDR2 YSYEKL. CDR3 length: 16 amino acids.

The J gene is TRBJ1-1, the V gene TRBV19, with 8 positions matching TRBD1. V was pared by 6 bases and J by 5 bases, with 5 bases of the junction left unmatched. The CDR3 is 13 residues long. Per germline, CDR1 LNHDA and CDR2 SQIVND (reference sequence). CDR3: CASRDRVGTEAFF. The CDR3 DNA reads TGTGCCAGTAGGGACAGGGTGGGAACTGAAGCTTTCTTT.

V usage is TRBV11-2 and J usage is TRBJ2-2; 8 positions match TRBD2. The CDR3 is 16 residues long. Germline V gene data show CDR1 as SGHAT and CDR2 as FQNNGV. Germline trimming cut 1 base from V and 6 bases from J; bases unmatched to any gene: 7. CDR3 protein: CASSLVTGLVSGELFF. CDR3 coding DNA: TGTGCCAGCAGCTTAGTGACGGGACTAGTCTCCGGGGAGCTGTTTTTT.

This chain links TRBV5-6 with TRBJ1-3; no clear D gene. Germline-derived CDR1 and CDR2 are SGHDT and YYEEEE. The V gene lost 1 base and the J gene lost 0 bases, with 8 bases spanning the gap. The CDR3 consists of 15 residues. CDR3 DNA: TGTGCCAGCAGCTTGACCTACCGCTCTGGAAACACCATATATTTT. It encodes CASSLTYRSGNTIYF. Full variable domain (outside the CDR3, taken from reference TRBV5-6 and TRBJ1-3): DAGVTQSPTHLIKTRGQQVTLRCSPKSGHDTVSWYQQALGQGPQFIFQYYEEEERQRGNFPDRFSGHQFPNYSSELNVNALLLGDSALYLCASSLTYRSGNTIYFGEGSWLTVV.

The CDR3 region is CASRKQGANEQYF. In nucleotides, the CDR3 is TGTGCCAGCAGGAAACAGGGGGCCAACGAGCAGTACTTC. The J gene is TRBJ2-7, the V gene TRBV27; 9 bases line up with TRBD1. The CDR3 length is 13 residues. Trimming took 6 bases from V and 5 from J; bases not matched to a gene: 5. The germline gives CDR1 MNHEY, CDR2 SMNVEV (reference sequence).